The sequence of this T cell receptor (beta chain) was determined in a study of shared clonotypes between healthy human individuals. Study-wide points: The generation probabilities recorded for non-shared clonotypes fell below those of clonotypes shared by all four donors.

V lost 10 bases, J lost 2 bases, and 7 bases stayed unmatched. The length of the CDR3 is 14 residues. CDR1 is ENHRY, CDR2 SYGVKD, per germline. Comment on this clone: Its cognate antigen is unknown.

Those who donated were healthy HIV-negative adults, with no recent acute infections or vaccinations reported. Profiled with immunoSEQ multiplex PCR; TCRdb holds only in-frame clones, not every one. This sample has 2 million to 2.5 million clones, with more than 80% found just once. The chain couples TRBV10-3 to TRBJ2-3, with 9 bases aligning to TRBD2. The sequencing input was naive CD4+ T cells from PBMCs. Specified subset: CD45RA+ positively selected. This clonotype was sampled from a man aged 18 to 30 in good health. Some clones in this sample may be carry-over from other donors' samples. This CDR3 reads CATGAGGPTDTQYF. The CDR3 bases are TGTGCCACGGGGGCGGGAGGGCCCACAGATACGCAGTATTTT.